This TCR beta chain came from a study of T-cell reconstitution after alpha-beta-depleted transplantation in children. General observations from the study: Where alpha-beta T cells came from about two months after transplant was reportedly several hundred expanded graft clones.

Using unique molecular identifiers, the investigators prepared the TCRbeta library. TCRdb re-derived calls from the PCR reads in MiXCR, one entry per CDR3 protein. This table holds fewer than 700,000 distinct CDR3 sequences, over 10% found once. This clonotype has ten or more counts. Its antigen remains unknown. The CDR3 is 16 amino acids. V was cut by 2 bases and J by 6 bases, with 19 bases left in between. Germline loops: CDR1 SGHVS, CDR2 FQNEAQ. The chain couples TRBV7-8 to TRBJ1-1; the D gene is possibly TRBD1 (5 bases). This sample comprised PBMCs, mostly from graft donor cells, obtained 360 days after TCRalphabeta/CD19-depleted stem cell transplant. This clonotype was sampled from a male patient aged 5 to 17 who had a stem cell transplant for acute myeloid leukemia, so the T cells may come from the graft donor. The CDR3 DNA sequence: TGTGCCAGCAGCTTATCGTTATGGGGCAGGGAACCTGAAGCTTTCTTT. Its protein product is CASSLSLWGREPEAFF.